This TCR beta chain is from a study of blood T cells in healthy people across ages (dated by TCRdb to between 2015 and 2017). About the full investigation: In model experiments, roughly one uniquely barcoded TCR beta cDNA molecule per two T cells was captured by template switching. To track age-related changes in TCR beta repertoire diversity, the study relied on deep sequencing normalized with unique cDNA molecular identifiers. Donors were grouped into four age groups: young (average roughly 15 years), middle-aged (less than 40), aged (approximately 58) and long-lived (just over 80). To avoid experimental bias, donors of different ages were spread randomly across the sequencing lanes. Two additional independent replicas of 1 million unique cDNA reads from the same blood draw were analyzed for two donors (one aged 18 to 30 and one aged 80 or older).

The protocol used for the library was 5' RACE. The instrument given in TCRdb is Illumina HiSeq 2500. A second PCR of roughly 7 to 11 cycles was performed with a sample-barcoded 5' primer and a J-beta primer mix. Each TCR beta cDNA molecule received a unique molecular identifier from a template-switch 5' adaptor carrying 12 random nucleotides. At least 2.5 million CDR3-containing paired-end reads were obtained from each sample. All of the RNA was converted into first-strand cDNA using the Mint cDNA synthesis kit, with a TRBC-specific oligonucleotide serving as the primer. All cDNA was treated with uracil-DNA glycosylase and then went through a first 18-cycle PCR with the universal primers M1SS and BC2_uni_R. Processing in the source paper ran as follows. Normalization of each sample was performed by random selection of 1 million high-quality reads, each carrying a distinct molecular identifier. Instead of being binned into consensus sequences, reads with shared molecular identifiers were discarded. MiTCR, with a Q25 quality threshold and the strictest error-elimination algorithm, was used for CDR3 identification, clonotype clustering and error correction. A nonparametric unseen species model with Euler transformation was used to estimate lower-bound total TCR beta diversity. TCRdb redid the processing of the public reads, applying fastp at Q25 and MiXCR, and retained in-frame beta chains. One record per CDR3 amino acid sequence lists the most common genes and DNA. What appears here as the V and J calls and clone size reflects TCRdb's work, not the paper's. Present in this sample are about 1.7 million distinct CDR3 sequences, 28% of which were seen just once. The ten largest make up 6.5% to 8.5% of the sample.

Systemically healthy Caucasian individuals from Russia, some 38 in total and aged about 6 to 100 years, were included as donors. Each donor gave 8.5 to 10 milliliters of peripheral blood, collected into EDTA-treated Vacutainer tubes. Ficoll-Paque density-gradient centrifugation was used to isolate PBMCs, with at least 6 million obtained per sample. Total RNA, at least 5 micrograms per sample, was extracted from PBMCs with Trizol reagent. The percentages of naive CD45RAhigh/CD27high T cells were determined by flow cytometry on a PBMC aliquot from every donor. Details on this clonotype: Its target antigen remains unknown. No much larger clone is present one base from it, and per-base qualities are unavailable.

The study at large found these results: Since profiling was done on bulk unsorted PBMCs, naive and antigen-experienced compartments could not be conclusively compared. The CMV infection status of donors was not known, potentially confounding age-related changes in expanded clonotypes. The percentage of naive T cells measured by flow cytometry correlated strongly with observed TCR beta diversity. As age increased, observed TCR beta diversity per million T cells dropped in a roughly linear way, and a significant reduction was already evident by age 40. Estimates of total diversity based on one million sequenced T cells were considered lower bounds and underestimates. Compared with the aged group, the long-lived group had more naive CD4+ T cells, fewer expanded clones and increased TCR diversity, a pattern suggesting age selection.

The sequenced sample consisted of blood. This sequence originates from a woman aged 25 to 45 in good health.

CDR3 reads: CASSLEARESYEQYF. The base sequence is TGTGCCAGCAGCTTGGAAGCTCGAGAGTCCTACGAGCAGTACTTC. Here the chain combines TRBV5-4 and TRBJ2-7; too little of a D gene remains to name it. The CDR3 starts with the cysteine, ends with the phenylalanine, and has 15 residues. Kept here is only the CDR3 DNA, which spans 45 bases and is read in frame from base 1. Via the germline V gene (reference sequence), CDR1 is SGHNT and CDR2 YYREEE. Cut back by 0 bases and 1 base, the V and J ends lie 11 bases apart.